These T cell receptor beta chains were read from a single sample in a study of T cells in Graves' hyperthyroidism and ophthalmopathy. One entry per CDR3 protein results from TCRdb running MiXCR on the multiplex PCR reads. The table has fewer than 450,000 distinct CDR3 sequences, roughly a sixth seen once. The sample comprised blood. These receptors originate from a woman under 40 with Graves' hyperthyroidism that later progressed to Graves' ophthalmopathy. The conserved cysteine and the conserved F or W are not part of the CDR3 here. Each record gives: V gene, J gene, CDR3 protein.

v_call: TRBV11-2
j_call: TRBJ1-6
cdr3_aa: ASSGRDRVFPLH

v_call: TRBV4-1
j_call: TRBJ2-5
cdr3_aa: ASSQVAAGALETQY

v_call: TRBV11-3
j_call: TRBJ2-7
cdr3_aa: ASSPLTDFYEQY

v_call: TRBV6-1
j_call: TRBJ2-3
cdr3_aa: ASRSSAGGYTDTQY

v_call: TRBV5-5
j_call: TRBJ1-6
cdr3_aa: ASSPGTRGPGH

v_call: TRBV11-2
j_call: TRBJ2-1
cdr3_aa: ASSLVPGGRDEQF

v_call: TRBV4-2
j_call: TRBJ2-7
cdr3_aa: ASSQGVEREIPYEQY

v_call: TRBV6-1
j_call: TRBJ2-2
cdr3_aa: ASSRDRDVAGELF

v_call: TRBV7-9
j_call: TRBJ1-3
cdr3_aa: ASSLRNDIPSGNTIY

v_call: TRBV7-9
j_call: TRBJ2-5
cdr3_aa: ASSPWAGGAQETQY

v_call: TRBV30
j_call: TRBJ2-5
cdr3_aa: AWSSGIGETQY

v_call: TRBV28
j_call: TRBJ1-2
cdr3_aa: ASVPRGHTNYGYT

v_call: TRBV5-6
j_call: TRBJ2-7
cdr3_aa: ASSLEYHWGRSYEQY

v_call: TRBV29-1
j_call: TRBJ2-6
cdr3_aa: SVEIDGPKSGANVLT

v_call: TRBV29-1
j_call: TRBJ2-7
cdr3_aa: SAITRLPPYEQY

v_call: TRBV5-1
j_call: TRBJ2-1
cdr3_aa: ASSLATSGGSSYNEQF

v_call: TRBV19
j_call: TRBJ1-6
cdr3_aa: ASSTQGPGPTLNSPLH

v_call: TRBV12-3/TRBV12-4
j_call: TRBJ2-1
cdr3_aa: ASNAGQGPYNEQF